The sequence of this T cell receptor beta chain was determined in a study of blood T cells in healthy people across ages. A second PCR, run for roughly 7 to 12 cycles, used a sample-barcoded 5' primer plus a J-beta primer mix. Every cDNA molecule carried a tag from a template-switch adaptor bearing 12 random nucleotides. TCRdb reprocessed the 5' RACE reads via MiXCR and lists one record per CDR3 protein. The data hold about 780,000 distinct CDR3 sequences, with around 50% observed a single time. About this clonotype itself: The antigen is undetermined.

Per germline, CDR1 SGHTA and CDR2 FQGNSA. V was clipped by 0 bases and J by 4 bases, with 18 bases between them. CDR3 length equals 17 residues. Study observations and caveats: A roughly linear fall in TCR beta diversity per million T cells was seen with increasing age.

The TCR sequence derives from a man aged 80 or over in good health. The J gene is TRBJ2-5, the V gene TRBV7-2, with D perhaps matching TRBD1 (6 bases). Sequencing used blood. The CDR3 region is CASSLAGVGAIGETQYF. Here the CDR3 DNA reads TGTGCCAGCAGCTTAGCGGGAGTGGGGGCAATAGGAGAGACCCAGTACTTC.